What follows are 18 T cell receptor beta chains derived from one specimen sequenced in a study of T-cell memory formation after mild COVID-19. TCRdb reanalysed the 5' RACE reads using MiXCR and keeps one entry per CDR3 protein. The sample consists of 260,000 or so distinct CDR3 sequences, over 15% of them appearing once. Sequenced: PBMCs or a T cell subset sorted from them (not recorded which). Receptors originate from a man between 18 and 29 years old who had mild COVID-19 (a few samples of this study predate the infection). Cell type and time point are not known.

V gene TRBV19 combines with J gene TRBJ1-1, with 7 positions matching TRBD1. After removal of 6 bases from V and 1 base from J, the junction contained 8 bases not matched to a gene. Germline V gene data show CDR1 as LNHDA and CDR2 as SQIVND (reference sequence). The CDR3 contains 15 residues. CDR3 residues: CASRNHRQGNTEAFF. For the CDR3, the DNA is TGTGCCAGTAGAAACCACAGACAGGGGAACACTGAAGCTTTCTTT.

CDR3 sequence: CASRDGGTDTQYF. The DNA for the CDR3 is TGTGCCAGTAGAGACGGGGGCACAGATACGCAGTATTTT. The genes are TRBV19 and TRBJ2-3; tentatively, D is TRBD2 (5 bases). CDR3 length: 13 amino acids. V was cut by 6 bases and J by 1 base, with 8 bases left in between. The germline CDR1 and CDR2 sequences are LNHDA and SQIVND (reference sequence).

The chain joins TRBV29-1 to TRBJ1-1; D is undetermined. Germline CDR1 is SQVTM and CDR2 is ANQGSEA. This CDR3 contains 10 residues. V was pared by 4 bases and J by 3 bases, with 3 bases between. The DNA of the CDR3 is TGCAGCGTTGTTCACACTGAAGCTTTCTTT. Residues: CSVVHTEAFF.

This clonotype has only a few counts. This rearrangement joins TRBV27 to TRBJ2-7, with a tentative D call TRBD1 (6 bases). Trimming removed 5 bases from V and 3 bases from J, with 14 bases in between. CDR1 and CDR2 from the germline V gene are MNHEY and SMNVEV (reference sequence). The CDR3 spans 14 residues. In DNA, the CDR3 is TGTGCCAGCAGTCCCCGGACAGCCCACTACGAGCAGTACTTC. Encoded protein: CASSPRTAHYEQYF.

This chain uses TRBV5-1 with TRBJ1-1, with D maybe TRBD1 (5 bases). Trimming shortened V by 0 bases and J by 0 bases, and 15 bases separated the two germline ends. The CDR3 contains 17 residues. Looked up from germline, CDR1 is SGHRS and CDR2 is YFSETQ. CDR3 sequence (DNA): TGCGCCAGCAGCTTGGCTCAGGGAGGGTATATGAACACTGAAGCTTTCTTT. Residues: CASSLAQGGYMNTEAFF.

This clonotype was seen repeatedly, ten times or more. The chain recombines TRBV7-9 with TRBJ1-1, with unresolved D. V lost 3 bases and J 0 bases, leaving 11 bases between the germline ends. The CDR3 totals 15 residues. Germline V gives CDR1 SEHNR, CDR2 FQNEAQ (reference sequence). In DNA, the CDR3 is TGTGCCAGCAGCTTTAAACGGATGATGAACACTGAAGCTTTCTTT. Translating gives CASSFKRMMNTEAFF.

The V call is TRBV30, the J call TRBJ2-5; a weak D match, TRBD2 (5 bases). The CDR3 consists of 14 residues. The V gene lost 8 bases and the J gene lost 5 bases, with 21 bases spanning the gap. Germline assignment: CDR1 GTSNPN and CDR2 SVGIG (reference sequence). CDR3: CAGSTAGRTETQYF. The CDR3 DNA is TGTGCCGGATCCACCGCGGGCCGGACGGAGACCCAGTACTTC.

The sample holds a few counts of this clonotype. The gene calls are TRBV7-9 and TRBJ1-2; D perhaps matches TRBD1 (5 bases). V was trimmed by 5 bases and J by 5 bases, leaving 12 bases between them. This CDR3 spans 13 amino acids. Germline CDR1 SEHNR, CDR2 FQNEAQ (reference sequence). DNA for the CDR3: TGTGCCAGCAGCCCAGGGAGGGTGTATGGCTACACCTTC. Amino acids: CASSPGRVYGYTF.

The rearrangement links TRBV7-2 to TRBJ2-1; 8 nucleotides match TRBD1. This CDR3 contains 17 residues. V trimming: 5 bases; J trimming: 2 bases; junction bases outside the gene matches: 11. Germline V lookup: CDR1 SGHTA, CDR2 FQGNSA. The CDR3 protein is CASSICSPGQAYNEQFF. The CDR3 region has the DNA TGTGCCAGCAGCATTTGTTCTCCGGGACAGGCCTACAATGAGCAGTTCTTC.

This chain uses TRBV11-3 with TRBJ2-7, with 7 bases fitting TRBD1. Trimming at V came to 5 bases and at J to 3 bases, leaving 7 bases not matched to a gene. The CDR3 has 14 amino acids. Per germline, CDR1 SGHNT and CDR2 YENEEA. CDR3 sequence reads: CASSAYRGVYEQYF. CDR3 DNA: TGTGCCAGCAGCGCATACAGGGGCGTCTACGAGCAGTACTTC.

This clonotype was found a few times. The chain joins TRBV7-9 to TRBJ1-1; unclear D gene. Germline CDR1 is SEHNR and CDR2 is FQNEAQ (reference sequence). This CDR3 is 14 amino acids long. Trimming removed 5 bases from V and 6 bases from J, with 16 bases in between. The CDR3 coding sequence is TGTGCCAGCAGCGGTACCCAACAGTTGGCTGAAGCTTTCTTT. Protein: CASSGTQQLAEAFF.

This clonotype came up a few times. This rearrangement joins TRBV20-1 to TRBJ1-2, with D perhaps matching TRBD1 (6 bases). Germline V lookup: CDR1 DFQATT, CDR2 SNEGSKA (reference sequence). V gave up 3 bases and J gave up 7 bases, with 18 bases separating them. This CDR3 contains 14 residues. The CDR3 spells CSASLGGAPGGYTF. In DNA form, the CDR3 reads TGCAGTGCTAGCCTAGGGGGAGCGCCGGGTGGCTACACCTTC.

This clonotype has only a few counts. The chain combines TRBV7-6 with TRBJ1-6, with unresolved D. With 5 bases removed from V and 10 bases from J, the gap between germline ends came to 18 bases. Germline V gene data show CDR1 as SGHVS and CDR2 as FNYEAQ. This CDR3 region has 15 residues. The CDR3 region is CASSPDAGSRSPLHF. The CDR3 region has the DNA TGTGCCAGCAGCCCAGACGCGGGCTCGAGGTCACCCCTCCACTTT.

This rearrangement joins TRBV5-1 to TRBJ2-2; TRBD1 matches 9 bases. V gave up 0 bases and J gave up 4 bases; unmatched junction bases: 4. Per germline, CDR1 SGHRS and CDR2 YFSETQ. This CDR3 comprises 16 residues. Written as DNA, the CDR3 is TGCGCCAGCAGCTTGGAGTTGGGACAGGGCACCGGGGAGCTGTTTTTT. Protein sequence: CASSLELGQGTGELFF.

The CDR3 loop reads CASSLIQQETQYF. CDR3 DNA sequence: TGTGCCAGCAGTTTAATACAGCAAGAGACCCAGTACTTC. The V gene is TRBV12-3 or TRBV12-4, the J gene TRBJ2-5, with D unresolved. V lost 2 bases, J lost 2 bases, and 6 bases lay in between. The CDR3 has 13 residues.

In this sample, this clonotype turned up many times. The chain combines TRBV7-6 with TRBJ2-5; 8 bases fit TRBD1. Germline lookup yields CDR1 SGHVS and CDR2 FNYEAQ. This CDR3 comprises 16 residues. Germline trimming cut 1 base from V and 2 bases from J; bases unmatched to any gene: 6. Here the CDR3 DNA reads TGTGCCAGCAGCTTAGGGGGGACAGGCCTACAAGAGACCCAGTACTTC. Translating it yields CASSLGGTGLQETQYF. Based on the CDR3 plus reference TRBV7-6 and TRBJ2-5, the full variable domain is GAGVSQSPRYKVTKRGQDVALRCDPISGHVSLYWYRQALGQGPEFLTYFNYEAQQDKSGLPNDRFSAERPEGSISTLTIQRTEQRDSAMYRCASSLGGTGLQETQYFGPGTRLLVL.

Only a few counts were recorded for this clonotype. The gene calls are TRBV5-1 and TRBJ1-2, with D possibly being TRBD1 (6 bases). CDR3 length equals 12 residues. Germline CDR1 is SGHRS and CDR2 is YFSETQ. V was trimmed by 4 bases and J by 12 bases, leaving 16 bases between them. The CDR3 DNA reads as TGCGCCAGCAGCCCATGGGGGGGCGAACACACCTTC. Encoded protein: CASSPWGGEHTF. Full variable domain (outside the CDR3, taken from reference TRBV5-1 and TRBJ1-2): KAGVTQTPRYLIKTRGQQVTLSCSPISGHRSVSWYQQTPGQGLQFLFEYFSETQRNKGNFPGRFSGRQFSNSRSEMNVSTLELGDSALYLCASSPWGGEHTFGSGTRLTVV.

This chain uses TRBV5-8 with TRBJ1-5, with no clear D. Germline V lookup: CDR1 SGHTS, CDR2 YDEGEE. There are 14 residues in the CDR3. V was cut by 0 bases and J by 2 bases, with 6 bases left in between. CDR3 sequence (DNA): TGTGCCAGCAGCTTGGTGTTAGGCAATCAGCCCCAGCATTTT. This codes for CASSLVLGNQPQHF.